The entry below gives a single TCR beta chain sequence along with its context. As yet, its antigen is unknown. Using immunoSEQ multiplex PCR, the repertoire was profiled, and TCRdb retains in-frame clones only, with some absent. Among roughly 300,000 clones listed, 85% to 90% were seen once. This record belongs to a study of cytomegalovirus exposure and HLA in healthy donors. Study-wide results and caveats: Most sequenced TCRs were rare (though some public TCRs occurred in many donors).

The CDR3 is 18 residues long. The donors were part of the validation cohort of 120 subjects. That cohort was separate from the first cohort, which comprised 700 or so subjects. J is TRBJ2-4 and V is TRBV21-1; TRBD1 reflects the table's D call only, with no check against the DNA. TRBV21-1 has pseudogene status. Source material: PBMCs. The sequence was collected from a woman younger than 35 in good health and CMV-seronegative. The CDR3 loop is CASSNYAGPSCGKNIQYF. CDR3 bases: TGTGCCAGCAGCAACTATGCTGGGCCATCGTGTGGGAAAAACATTCAGTACTTC.